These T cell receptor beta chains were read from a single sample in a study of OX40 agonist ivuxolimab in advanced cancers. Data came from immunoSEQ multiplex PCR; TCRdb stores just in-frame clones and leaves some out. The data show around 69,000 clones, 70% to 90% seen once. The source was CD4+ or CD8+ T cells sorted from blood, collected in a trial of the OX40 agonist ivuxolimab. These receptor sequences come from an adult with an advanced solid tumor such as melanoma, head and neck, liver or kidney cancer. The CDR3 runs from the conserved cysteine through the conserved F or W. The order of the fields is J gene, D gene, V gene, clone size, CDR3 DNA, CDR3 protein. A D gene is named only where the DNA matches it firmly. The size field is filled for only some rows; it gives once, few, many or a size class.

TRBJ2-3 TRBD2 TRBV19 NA TGTGCCAGTAGTATAGGGGTACCCAGGACTAGCGGGGGGGCGTTTCATACAGATACGCAGTATTTT CASSIGVPRTSGGAFHTDTQYF
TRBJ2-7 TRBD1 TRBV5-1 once TGCGCCAGCAGCTTGTCTGGACAGGGGGCCTACGAGCAGTACTTC CASSLSGQGAYEQYF
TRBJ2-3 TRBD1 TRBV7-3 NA TGTGCCAGCAGCTTAAGGGGACCCGGGACAGGGCGAATGTGGGGGGCCACAGATACGCAGTATTTT CASSLRGPGTGRMWGATDTQYF
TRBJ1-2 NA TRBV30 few TGTGCCTGGAGTGTTGAGGGTGGCTACACCTTC CAWSVEGGYTF
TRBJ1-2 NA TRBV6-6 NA TGTGCCAGCAGCCTATTGGGGACCTTTAACTATGGCTACACCTTC CASSLLGTFNYGYTF
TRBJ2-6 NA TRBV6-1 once TGTGCCAGCAGTGTAACGTTCTACTCTGGGGCCAACGTCCTGACTTTC CASSVTFYSGANVLTF
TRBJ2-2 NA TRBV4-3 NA TGCGCCAGCAGCCCTCAGGGCGACACCGGGGAGCTGTTTTTT CASSPQGDTGELFF
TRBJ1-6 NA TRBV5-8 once TGTGCCAGCAGCCCAACAGGAACCTATAATTCACCCCTCCACTTT CASSPTGTYNSPLHF
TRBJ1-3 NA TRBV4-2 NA TGTGCCAGCAGCCAAGAGGACACGAACACCATATATTTT CASSQEDTNTIYF
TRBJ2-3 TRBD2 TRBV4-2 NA TGTGCCAGCAGCCAAGATTATAGTGCTAGCGGGGGACCTACAGATACGCAGTATTTT CASSQDYSASGGPTDTQYF
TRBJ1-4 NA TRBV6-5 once TGTGCCAGCAGCCAGGCAGGGGCTGAGGAAAAACTGTTTTTT CASSQAGAEEKLFF
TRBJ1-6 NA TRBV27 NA TGTGCCAGCAGTTTAGAGCAACCCCGGAATTCACCCCTCCACTTT CASSLEQPRNSPLHF
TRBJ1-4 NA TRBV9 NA TGTGCCAGCAGCCCCGGAGCGCTTACTAATGAAAAACTGTTTTTT CASSPGALTNEKLFF
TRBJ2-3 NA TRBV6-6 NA TGTGCCAGCAGTCCCAGGCGACAGAGTGGAGATACGCAGTATTTT CASSPRRQSGDTQYF
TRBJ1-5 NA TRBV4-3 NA TGCGCCAGCAGCCAAGACGGCAGCAATCAGCCCCAGCATTTT CASSQDGSNQPQHF
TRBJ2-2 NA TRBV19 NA TGTGCCAGTAGTATAGTCCAGGGGGGGCGCACCGGGGAGCTGTTTTTT CASSIVQGGRTGELFF
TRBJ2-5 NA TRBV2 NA TGTGCCAGCAGTGAAAGGCAGGGTAAAGATCAAGAGACCCAGTACTTC CASSERQGKDQETQYF
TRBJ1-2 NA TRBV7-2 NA TGTGCCAGCAGCTCCTCGGACAGTCGAGGAGGCTACACCTTC CASSSSDSRGGYTF
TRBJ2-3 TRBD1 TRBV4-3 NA TGCGCCAGCAGCCAAGATCCGGACAGGGGCGCATCAAATACGCAGTATTTT CASSQDPDRGASNTQYF
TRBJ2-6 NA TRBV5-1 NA TGCGCCAGCAGCTTGGATGACAGGAGCTCTGGGGCCAACGTCCTGACTTTC CASSLDDRSSGANVLTF
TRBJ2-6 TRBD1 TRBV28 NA TGTGCCAGCAGTATGCCCGGGACAGGGGGCGCGGGGGCCAACGTCCTGACTTTC CASSMPGTGGAGANVLTF
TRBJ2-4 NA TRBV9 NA TGTGCCAGCAGCGTAGCCCCAAAAAACATTCAGTACTTC CASSVAPKNIQYF
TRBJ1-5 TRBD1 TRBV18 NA TGTGCCAGCTCACTTGACAGGGATCAGCCCCAGCATTTT CASSLDRDQPQHF
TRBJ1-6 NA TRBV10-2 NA TGCGCCAGCAGTGGGTGGGGCGACTCACCCCTCCACTTT CASSGWGDSPLHF
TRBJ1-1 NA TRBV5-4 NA TGTGCCAGCAGCTTGTCTGCAGACGCCTCTAGGGAGGCTTTCTTT CASSLSADASREAFF
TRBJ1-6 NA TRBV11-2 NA TGTGCCAGCAGCTTAGATTTGTACGGAAATTCACCCCTCCACTTT CASSLDLYGNSPLHF
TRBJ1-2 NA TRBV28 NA TGTGCCAGCAGTTTAATTGATGAGGGACCTAACTATGGCTACACCTTC CASSLIDEGPNYGYTF
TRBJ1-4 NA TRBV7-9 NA TGTGCCAGCAGCTTTACGGGGACTAATGAAAAACTGTTTTTT CASSFTGTNEKLFF
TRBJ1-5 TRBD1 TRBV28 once TGTGCCAGCAGTTCGACAGGGCGACGGCAGCCCCAGCATTTT CASSSTGRRQPQHF
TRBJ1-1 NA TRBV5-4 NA TGTGCCAGCAGAAGGTCCCGGGACACGAGGAACACTGAAGCTTTCTTT CASRRSRDTRNTEAFF
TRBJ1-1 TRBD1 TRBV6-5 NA TGTGCCAGCAGTTATCTAAGAGGGACAGGCAAGGAAGCTTTCTTT CASSYLRGTGKEAFF
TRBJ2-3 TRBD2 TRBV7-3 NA TGTGCCAGCAGCTCGATGACTAGCGGGACGGGTACGCAGTATTTT CASSSMTSGTGTQYF
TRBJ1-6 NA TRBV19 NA TGTGCCAGTACCCCAGGGACCTATAATTCACCCCTCCACTTT CASTPGTYNSPLHF
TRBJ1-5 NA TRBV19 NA TGTGCCAGTAGTATACCCCGTGGGGCTGTTCAGCCCCAGCATTTT CASSIPRGAVQPQHF
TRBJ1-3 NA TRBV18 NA TGTGCCAGCTCACCTGACACGGTCTCTGGAAACACCATATATTTT CASSPDTVSGNTIYF
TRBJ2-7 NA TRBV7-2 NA TGTGCCAGCAGCTACTTCTCATACGAGCAGTACTTC CASSYFSYEQYF
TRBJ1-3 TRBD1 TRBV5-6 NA TGTGCCAGCAGCTTGTGGGACAGGTTTGGAAACACCATATATTTT CASSLWDRFGNTIYF
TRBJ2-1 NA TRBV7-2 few TGTGCCAGCAGCCCACAGGGTAATGAGCAGTTCTTC CASSPQGNEQFF
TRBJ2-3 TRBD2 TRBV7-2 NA TGTGCCAGCAGTTATACTAGCGGGGGTACTGATACGCAGTATTTT CASSYTSGGTDTQYF
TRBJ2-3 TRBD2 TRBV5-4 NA TGTGCCAGTACCACCGGGGGGGCGAGAGATACGCAGTATTTT CASTTGGARDTQYF
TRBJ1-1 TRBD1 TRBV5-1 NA TGCGCCAGCAGCTTGCAGGGGGTGATGAACACTGAAGCTTTCTTT CASSLQGVMNTEAFF
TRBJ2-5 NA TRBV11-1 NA TGTGCCAGCAGCTTAGGAAGTGGGGAAGGGACCCAGTACTTC CASSLGSGEGTQYF
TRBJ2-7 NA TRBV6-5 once TGTGCCAGCAGTTACCGGGATCAAGCCTACGAGCAGTACTTC CASSYRDQAYEQYF
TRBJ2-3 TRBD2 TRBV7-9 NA TGTGCCAGCAGCTTACTGGGGGGGTCCTCCACAGATACGCAGTATTTT CASSLLGGSSTDTQYF
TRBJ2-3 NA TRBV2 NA TGTGCCAGTGAGCAAGAGAGCACAGATACGCAGTATTTT CASEQESTDTQYF
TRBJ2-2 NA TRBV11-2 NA TGTGCCAGCAGCTTACGACTCTCCGGGGAGCTGTTTTTT CASSLRLSGELFF
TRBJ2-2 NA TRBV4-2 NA TGTGCCAGCAGCAAAGAATTCACCGGGGAGCTGTTTTTT CASSKEFTGELFF
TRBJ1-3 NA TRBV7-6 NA TGTGCCAGCACAGGGAGGGGAAACACCATATATTTT CASTGRGNTIYF
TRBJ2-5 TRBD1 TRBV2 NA TGTGCCAGCAGAATCGGCAGGACGAGGGGGCCTGAGACCCAGTACTTC CASRIGRTRGPETQYF
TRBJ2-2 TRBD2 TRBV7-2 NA TGTGCCAGCAGCTTCCTAGCGGGGGGCTCCGGGGAGCTGTTTTTT CASSFLAGGSGELFF
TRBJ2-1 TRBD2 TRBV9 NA TGTGCCAGCAGCGTAGGGCTAGCGGGCTCACCCTACAATGAGCAGTTCTTC CASSVGLAGSPYNEQFF
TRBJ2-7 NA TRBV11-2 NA TGTGCCAGCAGCTTCTCGCGGTACGAGCAGTACTTC CASSFSRYEQYF
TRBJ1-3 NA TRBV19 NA TGTGCCAGTACCTCGGGCAGATCCGACTCTGGAAACACCATATATTTT CASTSGRSDSGNTIYF
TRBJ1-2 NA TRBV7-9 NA TGTGCCAGCAGCTTAGGGCAGACCTTTAACTATGGCTACACCTTC CASSLGQTFNYGYTF
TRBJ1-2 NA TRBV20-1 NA TGCAGTGCTACCCAGACCTATGGCTACACCTTC CSATQTYGYTF